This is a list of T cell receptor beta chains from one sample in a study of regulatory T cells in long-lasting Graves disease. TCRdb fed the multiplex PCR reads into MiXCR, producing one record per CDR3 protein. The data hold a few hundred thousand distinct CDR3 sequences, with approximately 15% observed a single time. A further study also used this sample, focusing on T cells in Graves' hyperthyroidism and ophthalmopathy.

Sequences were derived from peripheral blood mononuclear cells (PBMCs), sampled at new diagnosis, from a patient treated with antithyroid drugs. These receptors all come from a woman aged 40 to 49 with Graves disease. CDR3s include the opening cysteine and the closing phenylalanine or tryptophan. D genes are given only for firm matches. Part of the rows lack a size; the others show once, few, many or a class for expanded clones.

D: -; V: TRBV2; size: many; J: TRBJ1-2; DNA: TGTGCCAGCAGTGAAGCGGTTGGGGATGGCTACACCTTC; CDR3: CASSEAVGDGYTF
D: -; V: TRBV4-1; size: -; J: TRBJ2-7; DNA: TGCGCCAGCAGCCAAGATGCGGCTGCCTACGAGCAGTACTTC; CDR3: CASSQDAAAYEQYF
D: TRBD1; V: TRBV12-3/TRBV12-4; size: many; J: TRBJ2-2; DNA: TGTGCCAGCAGTCCGATTATAGGGCAGGGGGCTGGGAACACCGGGGAGCTGTTTTTT; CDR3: CASSPIIGQGAGNTGELFF
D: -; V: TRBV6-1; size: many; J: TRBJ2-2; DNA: TGTGCCAGCAGACCCCACGGGCGGGATGCCGGGGAGCTGTTTTTT; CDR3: CASRPHGRDAGELFF
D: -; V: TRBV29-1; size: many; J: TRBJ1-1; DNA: TGCAGCGTACCCCGAGGAGGCCGAACTGAAGCTTTCTTT; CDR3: CSVPRGGRTEAFF
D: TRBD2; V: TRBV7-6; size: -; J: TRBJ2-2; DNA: TGTGCCAGCAGCCTCACTAGCGGGAGTGGTCCCGGGGAGCTGTTTTTT; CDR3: CASSLTSGSGPGELFF
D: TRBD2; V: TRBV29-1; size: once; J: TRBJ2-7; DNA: TGCAGCGTTAAACCGGGACTAGCGGAAAACTACGAGCAGTACTTC; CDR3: CSVKPGLAENYEQYF
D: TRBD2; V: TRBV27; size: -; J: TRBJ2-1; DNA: TGTGCCAGCAGCTCCGGGACTAAGGCTTGGAATGAGCAGTTCTTC; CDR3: CASSSGTKAWNEQFF
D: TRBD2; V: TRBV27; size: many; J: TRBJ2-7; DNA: TGTGCCAGCAGTTCCTTCGGGGTAGCGGGAGTCGAGCAGTACTTC; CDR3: CASSSFGVAGVEQYF
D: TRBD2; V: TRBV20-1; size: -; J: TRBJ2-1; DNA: TGCAGTGCTAGCCCCCCTAGCGGGGGATACAATGAGCAGTTCTTC; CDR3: CSASPPSGGYNEQFF
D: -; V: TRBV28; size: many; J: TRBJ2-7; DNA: TGTGCCAGCCTCAGTATCCCCTCCTACGAGCAGTACTTC; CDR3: CASLSIPSYEQYF
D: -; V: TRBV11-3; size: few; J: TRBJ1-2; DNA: TGTGCCAGCAGCCCCCTGAGGGGGGCGGCGACACATGGCTACACCTTC; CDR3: CASSPLRGAATHGYTF
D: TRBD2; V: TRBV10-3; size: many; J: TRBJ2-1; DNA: TGTGCCATCAGTCGGACTAGCGGGACCTACAATGAGCAGTTCTTC; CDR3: CAISRTSGTYNEQFF
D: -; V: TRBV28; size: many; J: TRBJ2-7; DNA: TGTGCCAGCAGTTTATGGGGCAGCGTTTCCTACGAGCAGTACTTC; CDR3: CASSLWGSVSYEQYF
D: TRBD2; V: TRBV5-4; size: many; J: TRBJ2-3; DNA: TGTGCCAGCAGCGCGAGGACTAGCGGGAGGGCGAGAGATACGCAGTATTTT; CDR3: CASSARTSGRARDTQYF
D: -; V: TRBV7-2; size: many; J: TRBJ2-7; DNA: TGTGCCAGCAGCGGTGGACTATCCCGCTCCTACGAGCAGTACTTC; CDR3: CASSGGLSRSYEQYF
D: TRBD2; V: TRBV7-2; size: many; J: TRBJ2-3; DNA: TGTGCCAGCAGCTTAGGAGGGTTCGTAGGCGGGAGGCCTGGCACAGATACGCAGTATTTT; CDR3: CASSLGGFVGGRPGTDTQYF
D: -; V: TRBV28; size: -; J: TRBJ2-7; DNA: TGTGCCAGCAGTATCCCGGGACGCCCGGCAGAGCAGTACTTC; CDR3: CASSIPGRPAEQYF
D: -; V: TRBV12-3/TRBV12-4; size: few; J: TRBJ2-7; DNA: TGTGCCAGCAGTTTAAGCAGATTAGCACGCGAGCAGTACTTC; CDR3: CASSLSRLAREQYF
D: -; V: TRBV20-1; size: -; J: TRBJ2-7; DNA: TGCAGTGCCACAACAAGTCCCGGCTACGAGCAGTACTTC; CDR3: CSATTSPGYEQYF
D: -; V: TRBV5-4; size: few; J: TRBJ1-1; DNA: TGTGCCAGCAGCTTCAGTCACCGAGGGACTGAAGCTTTCTTT; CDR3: CASSFSHRGTEAFF
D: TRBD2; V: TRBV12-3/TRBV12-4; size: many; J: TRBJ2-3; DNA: TGTGCCAGCAGAGGGACTAGCGGGAGGGCCGGTACGCAGTATTTT; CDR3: CASRGTSGRAGTQYF
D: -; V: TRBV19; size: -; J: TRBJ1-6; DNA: TGTGCCAGTAAAATCGGACAGAGCTCCTATAATTCACCCCTCCACTTT; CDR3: CASKIGQSSYNSPLHF
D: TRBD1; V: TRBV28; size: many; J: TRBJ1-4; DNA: TGTGCCAGCAGTTTATCGACAGGGGGGGCTGAAAAACTGTTTTTT; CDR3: CASSLSTGGAEKLFF
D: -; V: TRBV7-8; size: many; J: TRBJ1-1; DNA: TGTGCCAGCAGCTTAGGTGGTGCGGGAACGAACACTGAAGCTTTCTTT; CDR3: CASSLGGAGTNTEAFF
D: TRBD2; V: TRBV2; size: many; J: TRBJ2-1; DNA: TGTGCCAGCAGCGGACTAGCGGGATACAATGAGCAGTTCTTC; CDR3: CASSGLAGYNEQFF
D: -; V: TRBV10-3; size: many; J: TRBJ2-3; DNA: TGTGCCATCAGGGACTCCAGGAATACGCAGTATTTT; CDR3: CAIRDSRNTQYF
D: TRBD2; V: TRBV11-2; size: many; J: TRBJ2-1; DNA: TGTGCCAGCAGCTTCCAGCGGGAGGACTACAATGAGCAGTTCTTC; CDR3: CASSFQREDYNEQFF
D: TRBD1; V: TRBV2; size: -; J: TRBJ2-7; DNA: TGTGCCAGCGGACAGGGGAACACCGGGGAGCAGTACTTC; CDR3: CASGQGNTGEQYF
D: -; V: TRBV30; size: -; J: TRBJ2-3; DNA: TGTGCCTGGAGTCGCACAGAGACAGATACGCAGTATTTT; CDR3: CAWSRTETDTQYF
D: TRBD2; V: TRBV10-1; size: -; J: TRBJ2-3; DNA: TGCGCCAGCAGTGAGTCGAATCCGACTAGCGGGAGGGGACGGACAGATACGCAGTATTTT; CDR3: CASSESNPTSGRGRTDTQYF
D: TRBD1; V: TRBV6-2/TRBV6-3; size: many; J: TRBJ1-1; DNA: TGTGCCAGCAGCGCTCGGGACAGGGGGTGGGAGAACACTGAAGCTTTCTTT; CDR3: CASSARDRGWENTEAFF
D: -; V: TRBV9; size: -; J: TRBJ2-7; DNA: TGTGCCAGCAGCCCCGGGGACGTTCCCTACGAGCAGTACTTC; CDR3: CASSPGDVPYEQYF
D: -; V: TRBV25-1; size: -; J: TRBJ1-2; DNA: TGTGCCAGCAGTACAGGGTTCAACTATGGCTACACCTTC; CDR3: CASSTGFNYGYTF
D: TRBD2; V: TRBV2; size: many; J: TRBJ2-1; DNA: TGTGCCAGCAGTGAAGCGCGTCTAGCGGGAGTAGGTCGTTACAATGAGCAGTTCTTC; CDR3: CASSEARLAGVGRYNEQFF
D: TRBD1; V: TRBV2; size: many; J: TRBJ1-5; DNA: TGTGCCAGCAAGGACAGGGGAGATTATAGCAATCAGCCCCAGCATTTT; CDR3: CASKDRGDYSNQPQHF
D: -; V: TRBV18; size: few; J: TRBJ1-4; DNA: TGTGCCAGCTCACCCAGCACAACTAATGAAAAACTGTTTTTT; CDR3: CASSPSTTNEKLFF
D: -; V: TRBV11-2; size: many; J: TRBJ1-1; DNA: TGTGCCAGCAGCTTAGGGTATGGAGGACTGAACACTGAAGCTTTCTTT; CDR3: CASSLGYGGLNTEAFF
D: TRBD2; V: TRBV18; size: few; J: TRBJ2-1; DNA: TGTGCCAGCTCACCAGGGACTAGGAATGAGCAGTTCTTC; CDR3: CASSPGTRNEQFF
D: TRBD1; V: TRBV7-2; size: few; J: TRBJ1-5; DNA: TGTGCCAGCAGCTTAGGGGGACAGGGATTGCATTTT; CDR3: CASSLGGQGLHF
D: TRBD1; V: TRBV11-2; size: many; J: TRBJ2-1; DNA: TGTGCCAGCAGCTACTCCGGGACAGGGGACAATGAGCAGTTCTTC; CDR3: CASSYSGTGDNEQFF
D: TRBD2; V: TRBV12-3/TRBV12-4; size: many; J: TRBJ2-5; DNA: TGTGCCAGCAGACAGACTAGCGGTCAAGAGACCCAGTACTTC; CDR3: CASRQTSGQETQYF
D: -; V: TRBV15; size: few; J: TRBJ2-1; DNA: TGTGCCACCAGCAGAGAAGGTGGGAGACTAACAGAATACAATGAGCAGTTCTTC; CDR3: CATSREGGRLTEYNEQFF
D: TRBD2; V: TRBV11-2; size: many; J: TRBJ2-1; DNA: TGTGCCAGCAGCTTATTTTATGCGGGAGAAAACAATGAGCAGTTCTTC; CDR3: CASSLFYAGENNEQFF
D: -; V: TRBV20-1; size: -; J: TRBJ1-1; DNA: TGCAGTGCTAGGAGAGGACAACTCACTGAAGCTTTCTTT; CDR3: CSARRGQLTEAFF
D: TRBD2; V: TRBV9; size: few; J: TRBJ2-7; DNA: TGTGCCAGCAGCGGGGCTAGCGGGCTCTACGAGCAGTACTTC; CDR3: CASSGASGLYEQYF
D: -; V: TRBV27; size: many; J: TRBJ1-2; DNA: TGTGCCAGCAGTTTATCCCAACGGACGAGTATCCTCCAGTGGGGCGGCTACACCTTC; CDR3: CASSLSQRTSILQWGGYTF
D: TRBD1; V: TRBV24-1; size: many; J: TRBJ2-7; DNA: TGTGCCACCAGTGCCTCAGGACAGGACTACGAGCAGTACTTC; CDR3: CATSASGQDYEQYF
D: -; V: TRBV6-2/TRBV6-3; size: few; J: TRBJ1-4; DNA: TGTGCCAGCAGTTACTCGAGGGCAGGGGAGGAAAAACTGTTTTTT; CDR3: CASSYSRAGEEKLFF
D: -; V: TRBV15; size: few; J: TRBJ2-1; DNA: TGTGCCACCGGTCCCGGAACTCGGGATTACAATGAGCAGTTCTTC; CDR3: CATGPGTRDYNEQFF
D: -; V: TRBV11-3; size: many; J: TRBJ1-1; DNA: TGTGCCAGCAGCTTGGGCACTGAAGCTTTCTTT; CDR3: CASSLGTEAFF
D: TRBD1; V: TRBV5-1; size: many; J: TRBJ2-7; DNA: TGCGCCAGCAGCGTGGACAGGTTCTCCTACGAGCAGTACTTC; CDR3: CASSVDRFSYEQYF
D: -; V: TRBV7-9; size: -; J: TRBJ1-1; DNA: TGTGCCAGCAGCCGCCTCGGGAGTCAGGCGGGCACTGAAGCTTTCTTT; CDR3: CASSRLGSQAGTEAFF
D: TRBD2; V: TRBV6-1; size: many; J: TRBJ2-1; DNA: TGTGCCAGCAGACCACCGACTAGCGGGGACAATGAGCAGTTCTTC; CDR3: CASRPPTSGDNEQFF
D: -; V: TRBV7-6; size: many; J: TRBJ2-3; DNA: TGTGCCAGCAGCCATATGGGACCCGCGGACACAGATACGCAGTATTTT; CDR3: CASSHMGPADTDTQYF
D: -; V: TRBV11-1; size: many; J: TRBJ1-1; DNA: TGTGCCAGCAGCTTAGGTATGAACACTGAAGCTTTCTTT; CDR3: CASSLGMNTEAFF
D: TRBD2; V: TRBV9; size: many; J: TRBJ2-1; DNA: TGTGCCAGCAGCGTAGCAGGGCGGGAGGGTTACAATGAGCAGTTCTTC; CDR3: CASSVAGREGYNEQFF
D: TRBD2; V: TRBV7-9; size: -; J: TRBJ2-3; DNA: TGTGCCAGCAGCTTAGAATCGACTAGCTGGCGCACAGATACGCAGTATTTT; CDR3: CASSLESTSWRTDTQYF
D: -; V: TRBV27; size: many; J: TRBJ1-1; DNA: TGTGCCAGCAGTTTGGGGGGCGGGAGGAAAGCTTTCTTT; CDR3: CASSLGGGRKAFF